This TCR beta chain was recovered during a study of blood T cell repertoires in COVID-19 (dated by TCRdb to 2020 to 2022). A note on the overall study: Collaborator samples came from the United States, Italy and Spain and covered acute and convalescent phases of COVID-19. The prospective study material was composed of cDNA or gDNA derived from T cells, B-cell-depleted T cells, or PBMCs. The dataset comprised deeply sampled blood TCRbeta repertoires from subjects exposed to, actively infected with, or recovered from COVID-19. The repertoires were made available in a free public database intended to serve as a resource for research on the immune response to SARS-CoV-2. Samples came from the ongoing ImmuneRACE study (first 160 participants) plus 1,254 subjects from 6 global collaborators. The sample metadata nearly always contained a de-identified subject ID, COVID-19 status, age in years and sex. Where HLA class I and class II types were available, the types were taken from metadata supplied by the sample provider, not from assay-based typing. What the research found in general, with its limitations: The quantity of clinical and demographic metadata differed by source and by participant and was supplied without curation.

The collaborating institutions used their own protocols to collect whole blood in K2EDTA tubes. Collaborator samples were shipped for TCRbeta analysis as frozen whole blood, isolated PBMCs, or DNA extracted from either sample type. Turning to this clone: The target of this receptor is not known. Nothing much larger sits one base from this clone, and base qualities are not available.

In the germline V gene, CDR1 corresponds to SGHAT and CDR2 to FQNNGV. A distance of 11 bases separates the germline ends of V and J, which lose 2 bases and 7 bases respectively. The CDR3 numbers 13 residues from cysteine through phenylalanine. The CDR3 DNA has 39 bases and is translated from base 1. The immunoSEQ Assay, a bias-controlled multiplex PCR, was used to amplify TCRbeta CDR3 regions from genomic DNA. In the paper's pipeline: Within the assay, amplification of reference gene primers was used to estimate how many nucleated cells each sample contained. To quantify the absolute abundance of each unique TCRbeta CDR3 rearrangement, sequence reads were collapsed and filtered. For each sample, productive Simpson clonality was calculated by taking the square root of Simpson's diversity index across productive rearrangements. TCRdb took over this immuneACCESS table, retaining in-frame rearrangements with V and J assigned. Such tables are incomplete; in checked studies, under half of the missing clones stem from an unresolved V gene, and the remainder is unexplained. V and J calls plus clone size are reproduced from that table; the DNA served to infer D and trimming. This sample holds some 73,000 clones; roughly four fifths were observed only once. The top ten hold around 27% of the sample.

The rearranged segments are TRBV11-2 and TRBJ1-1; the D gene assignment is ambiguous. This receptor was taken from a human donor in a cohort sampled during active COVID-19. Material: peripheral blood. The CDR3 amino acid sequence is: CASSLSEGLEAFF. The base sequence is TGTGCCAGCAGCTTATCGGAGGGCCTTGAAGCTTTCTTT.